One TCR beta chain is described in this entry. The data were produced by immunoSEQ multiplex PCR, yet TCRdb's version contains in-frame clones alone and is incomplete. The sample includes about 150,000 clones, about 85% seen only once; the top ten take 0.63%. J lost 4 bases, V lost 0 bases, and 3 bases had no gene match. The length of the CDR3 is 15 residues. Looked up from germline, CDR1 is SGDLS and CDR2 is YYNGEE. This record belongs to a study of blood T cell repertoires in COVID-19. Study-wide background: There were acute and convalescent COVID-19 samples, and they came from the United States, Italy and Spain. Sources were T cells, B-cell-depleted T cells, or PBMCs; the material itself was cDNA or gDNA.

This clonotype originated in a man aged 60 to 75 with COVID-19, enrolled during active disease. The chain uses TRBV9 and TRBJ1-4; 7 positions agree with TRBD1. The sequenced sample consisted of peripheral blood. CDR3 sequence (DNA): TGTGCCAGCAGCGTAGCAGGGACAGATAATGAAAAACTGTTTTTT. It specifies CASSVAGTDNEKLFF.